The present entry profiles one TCR beta chain with its context. Individual cDNA molecules received unique molecular identifiers. Via MiXCR, TCRdb re-called the 5' RACE reads, giving one row per CDR3 protein. This table has fewer than 50,000 distinct CDR3 sequences, under 7% appearing once. The germline V gene encodes CDR1 SGHRS and CDR2 YFSETQ. V lost 0 bases to trimming and J lost 4 bases; unmatched junction nucleotides: 9. CDR3 size: 17 residues. The data originate from a study of early T cells in non-severe SARS-CoV-2 infection. Study overall: Unsorted whole blood bulk RNA was sequenced, with unpaired chains.

Material: whole blood, obtained at baseline. The rearrangement uses TRBV5-1 and TRBJ2-1, with TRBD2 matching over 8 bases. The receptor was derived from an adult who was a healthcare worker with PCR-confirmed SARS-CoV-2 infection or an uninfected control (not recorded which). The CDR3 protein is CASSLAPGGGRYNEQFF. The CDR3 bases are TGCGCCAGCAGCTTGGCCCCGGGAGGGGGAAGGTACAATGAGCAGTTCTTC.